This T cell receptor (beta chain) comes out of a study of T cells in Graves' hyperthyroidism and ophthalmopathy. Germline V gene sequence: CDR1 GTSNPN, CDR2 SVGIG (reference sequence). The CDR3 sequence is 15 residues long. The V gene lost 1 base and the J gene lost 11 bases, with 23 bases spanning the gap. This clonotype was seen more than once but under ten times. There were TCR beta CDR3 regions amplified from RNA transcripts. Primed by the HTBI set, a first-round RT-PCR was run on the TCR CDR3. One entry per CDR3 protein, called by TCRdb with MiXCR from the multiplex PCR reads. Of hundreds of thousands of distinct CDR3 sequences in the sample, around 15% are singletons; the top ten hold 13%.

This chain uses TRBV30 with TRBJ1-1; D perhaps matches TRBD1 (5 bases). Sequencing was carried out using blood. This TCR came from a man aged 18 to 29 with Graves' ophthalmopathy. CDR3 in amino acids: CAWSDKTGLGRTAFF. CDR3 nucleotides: TGTGCCTGGAGTGACAAGACTGGGTTGGGACGGACGGCTTTCTTT.